This is a list of T cell receptor beta chains from one sample in a study of cytomegalovirus exposure and HLA in healthy donors. Libraries were prepared by immunoSEQ multiplex PCR; TCRdb keeps only in-frame clonotypes and omits some of them. The sample consists of 150,000 to 250,000 clones, roughly 85% of them appearing once. Sequencing used PBMCs. The receptors were sampled from a woman in her forties or fifties in good health and CMV-seronegative. The CDR3 runs from the conserved cysteine through the conserved F or W. A D gene is named only where the DNA matches it firmly. Clone sizes are given selectively: once, few, many, or a class where the clone is expanded.

V gene	CDR3 length	clone size	D gene	J gene	CDR3 DNA	CDR3 protein
TRBV28	13	NA	NA	TRBJ2-5	TGTGCCAGCAGTTCACAGAACCAAGAGACCCAGTACTTC	CASSSQNQETQYF
TRBV28	15	NA	NA	TRBJ1-2	TGTGCCAGCAGCTACTCCGGGTCTCTTAACTATGGCTACACCTTC	CASSYSGSLNYGYTF
TRBV5-1	15	NA	TRBD2	TRBJ2-3	TGCGCCAGCAGACCCGGGACTAGCGCGACAGATACGCAGTATTTT	CASRPGTSATDTQYF
TRBV5-4	15	NA	TRBD1	TRBJ1-1	TGTGCCAGCAGCTTCCGTACAGGGGCTATGACTGAAGCTTTCTTT	CASSFRTGAMTEAFF
TRBV2	14	few	TRBD2	TRBJ2-1	TGTGCCAGCCGGATGCGGGAGGGCCCACAAGAGCAGTTCTTC	CASRMREGPQEQFF
TRBV7-2	14	NA	NA	TRBJ2-7	TGTGCCAGCAGTCTGGAGCCCAGCACCTACGAGCAGTACTTC	CASSLEPSTYEQYF
TRBV25-1	16	NA	NA	TRBJ2-7	TGTGCCAGTCGGGGCTGGGGGGCAGGGGGCTCCTACGAGCAGTACTTC	CASRGWGAGGSYEQYF
TRBV6-1	16	NA	NA	TRBJ2-3	TGTGCCAGCAGTGAAGGCAGTTCCGCTAGCACAGATACGCAGTATTTT	CASSEGSSASTDTQYF
TRBV28	14	NA	TRBD1	TRBJ2-7	TGTGCCACCGGACAGGGGCCGAGCTCTTACGAGCAGTACTTC	CATGQGPSSYEQYF
TRBV28	16	NA	TRBD1	TRBJ2-7	TGTGCCAGCAGTCCCTCAACAGGGGGCTCCTTTCACGAGCAGTACTTC	CASSPSTGGSFHEQYF
TRBV19	11	NA	TRBD1	TRBJ2-1	TGTGCCAGTAGTATCCGGGACAGGGAGTTCTTC	CASSIRDREFF
TRBV6-5	14	NA	NA	TRBJ1-1	TGTGCCAGCAACAAGGGGACAATGAACACTGAAGCTTTCTTT	CASNKGTMNTEAFF
TRBV28	13	few	TRBD1	TRBJ1-4	TGTGCCAGCAGTCCGGGACAGCCTGAAAAACTGTTTTTT	CASSPGQPEKLFF
TRBV7-8	13	NA	TRBD1	TRBJ2-5	TGTGCCAGCAGCATGACAGGGAAAGAGACCCAGTACTTC	CASSMTGKETQYF
TRBV6-5	14	NA	TRBD1	TRBJ2-3	TGTGCCAGCAGCTTACATGGGTACAGGGGGCATGAGTATTTT	CASSLHGYRGHEYF
TRBV7-2	16	NA	NA	TRBJ1-2	TGTGCCAGCAGCCCCCCAAGGACAGCAAGCTATGCGGGCTACACCTTC	CASSPPRTASYAGYTF
TRBV28	14	NA	TRBD1	TRBJ1-1	TGTGCCAGCAGTCTGGACAGGGGAGTAACTGAAGCTTTCTTT	CASSLDRGVTEAFF
TRBV7-9	17	NA	TRBD1	TRBJ2-7	TGTGCCAGCAGCTTATGGACAGGGGGTCCGAGCTCCTACGAGCAGTACTTC	CASSLWTGGPSSYEQYF
TRBV28	16	NA	NA	TRBJ1-3	TGTGCCAGCAGCAGAACAGGTACCCGCTCTGGAAACACCATATATTTT	CASSRTGTRSGNTIYF
TRBV2	14	NA	TRBD2	TRBJ2-1	TGTGCCAGCGCCGGGACTAGCGGGAGTTATGAGCAGTTCTTC	CASAGTSGSYEQFF
TRBV2	13	NA	NA	TRBJ1-1	TGTGCCAGCAGTGTCGGGATGAACACTGAAGCTTTCTTT	CASSVGMNTEAFF
TRBV5-5	15	once	TRBD2	TRBJ2-7	TGTGCCAGCAGCTTGGTACTAGCGGGAGGCTACGAGCAGTACTTC	CASSLVLAGGYEQYF
TRBV4-3	16	NA	TRBD2	TRBJ2-2	TGCGCCAGCAGCCTACCCAGACTAGCGGGAACCGGGGAGCTGTTTTTT	CASSLPRLAGTGELFF
TRBV14	12	NA	NA	TRBJ2-3	TGTGCCAGCAGCCAAGGCGGGCCCACGCAGTATTTT	CASSQGGPTQYF
TRBV6-1	15	NA	TRBD2	TRBJ2-1	TGTGCCAGCAGTGGGGGACTAGCGGGAGATGATGAGCAGTTCTTC	CASSGGLAGDDEQFF
TRBV6-1	12	NA	TRBD1	TRBJ2-7	TGTGCCAGCAGGACAGGGGGCGGCGAGCAGTACTTC	CASRTGGGEQYF
TRBV18	16	NA	TRBD2	TRBJ2-5	TGTGCCAGCTCACCATCACTAGCGGAGATGGCGGAGACCCAGTACTTC	CASSPSLAEMAETQYF
TRBV7-2	14	NA	NA	TRBJ2-7	TGTGCCAGCAGCTTAACGAGGGCCCCGGGCGAGCAGTACTTC	CASSLTRAPGEQYF
TRBV6-1	15	NA	TRBD1	TRBJ2-5	TGTGCCAGCAGTTCACGACAGGGGACAGGGGAGACCCAGTACTTC	CASSSRQGTGETQYF
TRBV2	14	NA	NA	TRBJ1-2	TGTGCCAGCATGATCGGGGGGGGATGGGATGGCTACACCTTC	CASMIGGGWDGYTF
TRBV15	14	NA	NA	TRBJ2-2	TGTGCCACCAGCAGGGGGGGGAACACCGGGGAGCTGTTTTTT	CATSRGGNTGELFF
TRBV30	18	NA	TRBD1	TRBJ1-5	TGTGTCTGGAGTCGGGACAGGGGGAACCTTGATAGCAATCAGCCCCAGCATTTT	CVWSRDRGNLDSNQPQHF
TRBV7-9	14	NA	NA	TRBJ1-3	TGTGCCAGCAGCTTTGCGGACAGCGGAAACACCATATATTTT	CASSFADSGNTIYF
TRBV28	15	NA	TRBD1	TRBJ1-2	TGTGCCAGCACCGAAACCGGGACAGGGAACTATGGCTACACCTTC	CASTETGTGNYGYTF
TRBV10-3	14	NA	TRBD2	TRBJ2-7	TGTGCCATCAGTGGCGGCGGGAGCTCCTACGAGCAGTACTTC	CAISGGGSSYEQYF
TRBV7-2	18	NA	TRBD1	TRBJ1-1	TGTGCCAGCAGCTTAGCGATCCGCTTACAGGGGGCGAGAACTGAAGCTTTCTTT	CASSLAIRLQGARTEAFF
TRBV5-1	14	NA	TRBD1	TRBJ2-7	TGCGCCAGCAGTTTACAGGGGGCGAGATACGAGCAGTACTTC	CASSLQGARYEQYF
TRBV27	19	NA	TRBD2	TRBJ2-7	TGTGCCAGCAGTTCGATACTAGCGGGAGGGAGTATTAATATGTACGAGCAGTACTTC	CASSSILAGGSINMYEQYF
TRBV4-1	17	NA	NA	TRBJ2-1	TGCGCCAGCAGCCAAGAGGAGGCGGGAAGGACCTACAATGAGCAGTTCTTC	CASSQEEAGRTYNEQFF
TRBV5-1	15	NA	NA	TRBJ1-2	TGCGCCAGCAGCTTATCGGGACGGGGGAACTATGGCTACACCTTC	CASSLSGRGNYGYTF
TRBV25-1	16	few	NA	TRBJ1-5	TGTGCCAGCAGTGAATATGGGACAAGGGGTTGCCAGCCCCAGCATTTT	CASSEYGTRGCQPQHF
TRBV7-3	15	NA	TRBD2	TRBJ2-1	TGTGCCAGCAGCCCCGTTAGCGGGAGTAGGAATGAGCAGTTCTTC	CASSPVSGSRNEQFF
TRBV4-1	16	NA	TRBD1	TRBJ1-2	TGCGCCAGCAGCCAAGAGGCGGACAGGGCAGTGAATGGCTACACCTTC	CASSQEADRAVNGYTF
TRBV6-6	14	NA	NA	TRBJ2-1	TGTGCCAGCAGGCGCCTGGGGGGTGGGAATGAGCAGTTCTTC	CASRRLGGGNEQFF
TRBV28	14	NA	NA	TRBJ2-2	TGTGCCAGCCGACCGACAGGGAACACCGGGGAGCTGTTTTTT	CASRPTGNTGELFF
TRBV29-1	14	NA	TRBD2	TRBJ2-7	TGCAGCGTTGAACAACTAGCGGGAGGCCAGGGACAGTACTTC	CSVEQLAGGQGQYF
TRBV29-1	12	NA	NA	TRBJ1-2	TGCAGCGTTGAAGGACAGTCGCATGGCTACACCTTC	CSVEGQSHGYTF
TRBV14	15	NA	TRBD2	TRBJ2-1	TGTGCCAGCAGCCAACTAGCGGGAGGACAGAATGAGCAGTTCTTC	CASSQLAGGQNEQFF
TRBV28	11	NA	NA	TRBJ2-7	TGTGCCACTACAGGGTTCAGCGAGCAGTACTTC	CATTGFSEQYF
TRBV6-1	14	NA	NA	TRBJ2-7	TGTGCCAGCAGTTCGACAGTGCATAGAGGCGAGCAGTACTTC	CASSSTVHRGEQYF
TRBV6-1	16	NA	NA	TRBJ1-1	TGTGCCAGCAGTGAAGGCAGGGGCGTGATGAACACTGAAGCTTTCTTT	CASSEGRGVMNTEAFF